The T cell receptor beta chain described here comes from a study of blood T cell repertoires in COVID-19. Study-level information: Acute-phase and convalescent COVID-19 samples originated in the United States, Italy and Spain.

Sequencing used immunoSEQ multiplex PCR; TCRdb keeps in-frame clones, though not all of them. Among tens of thousands of clones listed, roughly 85% were seen once. J lost 0 bases, V lost 3 bases, and 5 bases had no gene match. The CDR3 extends over 16 amino acids. Germline values: CDR1 SGHRS, CDR2 YFSETQ. Material for sequencing was peripheral blood. The chain joins TRBV5-1 to TRBJ1-1, with 10 bases lining up with TRBD1. The source of this sequence is an elderly man with acute or convalescent COVID-19. The CDR3 loop is CASSSDRGIVNTEAFF. In nucleotides, the CDR3 is TGCGCCAGCAGCTCGGACAGGGGGATCGTGAACACTGAAGCTTTCTTT.